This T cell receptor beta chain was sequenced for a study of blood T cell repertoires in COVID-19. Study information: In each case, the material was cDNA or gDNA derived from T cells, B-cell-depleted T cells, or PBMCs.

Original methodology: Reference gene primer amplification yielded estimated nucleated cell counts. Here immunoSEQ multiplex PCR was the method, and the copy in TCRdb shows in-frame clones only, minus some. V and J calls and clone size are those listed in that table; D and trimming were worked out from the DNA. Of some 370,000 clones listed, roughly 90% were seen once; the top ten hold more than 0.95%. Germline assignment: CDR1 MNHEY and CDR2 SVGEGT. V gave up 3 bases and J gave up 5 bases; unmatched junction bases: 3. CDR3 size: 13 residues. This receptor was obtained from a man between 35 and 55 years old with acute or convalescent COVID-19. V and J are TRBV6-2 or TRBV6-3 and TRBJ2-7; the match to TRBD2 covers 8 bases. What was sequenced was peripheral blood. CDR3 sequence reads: CASSYSGIDEQYF. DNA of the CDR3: TGTGCCAGCAGTTATAGCGGGATTGACGAGCAGTACTTC.